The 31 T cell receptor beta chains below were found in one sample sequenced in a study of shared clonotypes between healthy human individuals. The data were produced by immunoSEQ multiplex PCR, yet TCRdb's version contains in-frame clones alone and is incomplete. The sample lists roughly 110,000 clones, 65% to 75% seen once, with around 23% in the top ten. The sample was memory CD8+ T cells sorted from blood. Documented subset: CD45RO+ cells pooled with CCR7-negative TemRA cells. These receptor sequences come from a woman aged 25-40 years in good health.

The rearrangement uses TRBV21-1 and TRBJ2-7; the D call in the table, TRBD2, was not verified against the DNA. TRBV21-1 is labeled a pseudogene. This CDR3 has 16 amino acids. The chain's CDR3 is CASREGGDQGVYEQYF. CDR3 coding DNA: TGTGCCAGCCGCGAGGGGGGGGACCAGGGAGTTTACGAGCAGTACTTC.

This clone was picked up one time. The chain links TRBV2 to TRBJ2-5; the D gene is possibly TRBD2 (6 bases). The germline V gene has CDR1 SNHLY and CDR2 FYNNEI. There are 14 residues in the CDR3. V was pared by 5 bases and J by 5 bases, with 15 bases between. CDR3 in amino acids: CASSPTSFGETQYF. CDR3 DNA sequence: TGTGCCAGCAGTCCGACTAGTTTTGGGGAGACCCAGTACTTC.

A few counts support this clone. CDR3 protein: CAIKEEGSDSPLHF. The DNA for the CDR3 is TGTGCCATCAAGGAGGAGGGATCGGACTCACCCCTCCACTTT. The chain has TRBV7-9 and TRBJ1-6; D gene uncertain. The V end lost 10 bases, the J end lost 10 bases, and 20 bases lay between the germline ends. Germline-derived CDR1 and CDR2 are SEHNR and FQNEAQ (reference sequence). The CDR3 is 14 amino acids.

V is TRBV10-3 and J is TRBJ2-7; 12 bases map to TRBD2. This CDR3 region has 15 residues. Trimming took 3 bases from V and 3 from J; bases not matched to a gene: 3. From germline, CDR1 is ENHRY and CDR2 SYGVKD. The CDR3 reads CAISDGLAGYYEQYF. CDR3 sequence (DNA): TGTGCCATCAGTGACGGACTAGCGGGATACTACGAGCAGTACTTC.

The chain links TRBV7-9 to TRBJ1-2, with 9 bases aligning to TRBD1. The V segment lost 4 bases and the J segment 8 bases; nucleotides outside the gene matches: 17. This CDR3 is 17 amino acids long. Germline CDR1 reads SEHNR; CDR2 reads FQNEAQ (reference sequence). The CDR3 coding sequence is TGTGCCAGCAGCTCCCTAATTCCCGGGACAGGGACTTCAGGCTACACCTTC. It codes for CASSSLIPGTGTSGYTF.

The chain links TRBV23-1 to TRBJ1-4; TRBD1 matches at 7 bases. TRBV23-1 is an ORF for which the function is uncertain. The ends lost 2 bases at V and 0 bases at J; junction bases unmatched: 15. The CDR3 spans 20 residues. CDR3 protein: CASSQQRNTGAPTTNEKLFF. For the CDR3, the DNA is TGCGCCAGCAGTCAACAACGAAATACAGGGGCCCCCACAACTAATGAAAAACTGTTTTTT.

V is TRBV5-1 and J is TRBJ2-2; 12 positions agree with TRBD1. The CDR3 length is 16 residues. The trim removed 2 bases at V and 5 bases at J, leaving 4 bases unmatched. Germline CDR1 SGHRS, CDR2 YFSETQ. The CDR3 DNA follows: TGCGCCAGCAGCTTCGGGACAGGGGGCCGGACCGGGGAGCTGTTTTTT. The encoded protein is CASSFGTGGRTGELFF.

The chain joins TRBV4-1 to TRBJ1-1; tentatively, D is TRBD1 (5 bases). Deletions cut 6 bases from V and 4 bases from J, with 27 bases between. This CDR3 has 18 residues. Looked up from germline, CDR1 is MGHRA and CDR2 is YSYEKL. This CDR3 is CASRRFSFTATALTEAFF. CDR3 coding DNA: TGCGCCAGCAGACGATTTTCCTTTACCGCGACAGCCCTCACTGAAGCTTTCTTT.

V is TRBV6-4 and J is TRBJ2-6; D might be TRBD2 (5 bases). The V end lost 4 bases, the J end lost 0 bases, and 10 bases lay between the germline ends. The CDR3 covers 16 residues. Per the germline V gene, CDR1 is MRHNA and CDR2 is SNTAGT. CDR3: CASSGSSSSGANVLTF. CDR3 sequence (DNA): TGTGCCAGCAGTGGATCTAGCAGCTCTGGGGCCAACGTCCTGACTTTC.

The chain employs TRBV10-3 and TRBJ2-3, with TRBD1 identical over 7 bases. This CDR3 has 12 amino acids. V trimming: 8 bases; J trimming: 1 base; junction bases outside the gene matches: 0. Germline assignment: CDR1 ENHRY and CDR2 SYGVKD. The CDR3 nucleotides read TGTGCCATCGGACAGGGCACAGATACGCAGTATTTT. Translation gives CAIGQGTDTQYF.

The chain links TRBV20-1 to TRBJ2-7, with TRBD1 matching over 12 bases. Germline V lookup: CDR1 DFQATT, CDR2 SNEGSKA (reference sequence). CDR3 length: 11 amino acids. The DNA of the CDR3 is TGCGGGGGACAGGGGGCTTACGAGCAGTACTTC. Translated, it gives CGGQGAYEQYF.

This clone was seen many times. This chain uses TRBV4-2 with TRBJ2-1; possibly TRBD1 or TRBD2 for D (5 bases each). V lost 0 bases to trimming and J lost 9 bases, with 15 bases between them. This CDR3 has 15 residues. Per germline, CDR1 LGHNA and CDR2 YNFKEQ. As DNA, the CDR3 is TGTGCCAGCAGCCAAGATCGGGGCAGAATTACTGAGCAGTTCTTC. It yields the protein CASSQDRGRITEQFF.

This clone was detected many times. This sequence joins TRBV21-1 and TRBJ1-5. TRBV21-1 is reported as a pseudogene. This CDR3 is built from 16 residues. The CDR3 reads CASSKVEEGEGQPQHF. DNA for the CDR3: TGTGCCAGCAGCAAAGTAGAGGAGGGAGAGGGTCAGCCCCAGCATTTT.

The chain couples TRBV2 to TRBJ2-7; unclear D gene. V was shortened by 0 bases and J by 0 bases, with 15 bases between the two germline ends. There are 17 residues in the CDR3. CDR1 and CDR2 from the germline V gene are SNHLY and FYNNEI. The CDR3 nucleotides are TGTGCCAGCAGTGAAGCGCTTCAATCGACAAGCTCCTACGAGCAGTACTTC. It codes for CASSEALQSTSSYEQYF. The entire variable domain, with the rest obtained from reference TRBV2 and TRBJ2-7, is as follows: EPEVTQTPSHQVTQMGQEVILRCVPISNHLYFYWYRQILGQKVEFLVSFYNNEISEKSEIFDDQFSVERPDGSNFTLKIRSTKLEDSAMYFCASSEALQSTSSYEQYFGPGTRLTVT.

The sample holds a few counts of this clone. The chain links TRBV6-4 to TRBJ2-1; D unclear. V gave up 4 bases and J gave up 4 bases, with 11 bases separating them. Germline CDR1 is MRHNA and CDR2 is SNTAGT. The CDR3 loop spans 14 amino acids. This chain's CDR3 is CASSASREYNEQFF. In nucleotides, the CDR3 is TGTGCCAGCAGTGCTTCCAGAGAATACAATGAGCAGTTCTTC.

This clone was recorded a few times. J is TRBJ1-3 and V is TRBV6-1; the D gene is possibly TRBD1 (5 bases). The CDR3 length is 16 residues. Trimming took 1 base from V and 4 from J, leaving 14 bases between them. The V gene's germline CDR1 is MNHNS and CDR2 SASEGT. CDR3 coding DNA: TGTGCCAGCAGTGAAGTGCGGGGCGCCGGAGGAAACACCATATATTTT. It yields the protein CASSEVRGAGGNTIYF.

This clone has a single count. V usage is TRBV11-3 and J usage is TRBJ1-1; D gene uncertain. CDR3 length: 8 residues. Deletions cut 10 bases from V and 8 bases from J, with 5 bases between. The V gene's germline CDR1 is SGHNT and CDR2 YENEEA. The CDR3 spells CAKVEAFF. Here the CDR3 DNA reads TGTGCCAAAGTCGAAGCTTTCTTT.

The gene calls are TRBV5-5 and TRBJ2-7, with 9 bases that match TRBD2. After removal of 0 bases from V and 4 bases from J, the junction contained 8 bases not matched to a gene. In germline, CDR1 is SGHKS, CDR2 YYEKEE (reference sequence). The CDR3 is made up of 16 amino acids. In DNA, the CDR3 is TGTGCCAGCAGCTTGGAGGATAGCGGGAGTAGGTACGAGCAGTACTTC. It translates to CASSLEDSGSRYEQYF.

Here the CDR3 reads CASSLSPSNTGELFF. In DNA, the CDR3 is TGTGCCAGCAGTTTATCCCCTAGTAACACCGGGGAGCTGTTTTTT. The genes are TRBV27 and TRBJ2-2; D gene ambiguous. The germline CDR1 and CDR2 sequences are MNHEY and SMNVEV (reference sequence). There are 15 residues in the CDR3. Trimming removed 0 bases from V and 2 bases from J, with 7 bases in between.

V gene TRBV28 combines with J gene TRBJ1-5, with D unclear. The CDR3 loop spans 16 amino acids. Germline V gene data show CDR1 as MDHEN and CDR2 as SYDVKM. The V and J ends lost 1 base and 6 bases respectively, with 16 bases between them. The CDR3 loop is CASSLSPWSFVQPQHF. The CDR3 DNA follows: TGTGCCAGCAGTTTATCACCTTGGAGTTTCGTTCAGCCCCAGCATTTT.

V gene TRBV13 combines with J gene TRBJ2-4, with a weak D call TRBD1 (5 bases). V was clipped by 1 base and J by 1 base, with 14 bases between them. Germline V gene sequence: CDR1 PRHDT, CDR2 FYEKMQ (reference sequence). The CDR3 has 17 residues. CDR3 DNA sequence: TGTGCCAGCAGCTTAGAGTCAGGGTTGAGTGCCAAAAACATTCAGTACTTC. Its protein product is CASSLESGLSAKNIQYF. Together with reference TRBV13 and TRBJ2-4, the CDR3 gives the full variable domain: AAGVIQSPRHLIKEKRETATLKCYPIPRHDTVYWYQQGPGQDPQFLISFYEKMQSDKGSIPDRFSAQQFSDYHSELNMSSLELGDSALYFCASSLESGLSAKNIQYFGAGTRLSVL.

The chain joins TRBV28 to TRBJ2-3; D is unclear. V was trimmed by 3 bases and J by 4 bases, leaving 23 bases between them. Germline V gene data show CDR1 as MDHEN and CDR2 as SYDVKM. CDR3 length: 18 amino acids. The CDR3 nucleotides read TGTGCCAGCAGTTTGAATCGGCATGTAGAATTAAGTCCAGATACGCAGTATTTT. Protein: CASSLNRHVELSPDTQYF.

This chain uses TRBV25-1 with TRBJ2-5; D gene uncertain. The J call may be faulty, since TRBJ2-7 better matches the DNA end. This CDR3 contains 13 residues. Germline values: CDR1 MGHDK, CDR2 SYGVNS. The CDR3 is CATSSSDNYEQYF. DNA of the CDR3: TGTGCCACCTCTTCTTCGGATAACTACGAGCAGTACTTC.

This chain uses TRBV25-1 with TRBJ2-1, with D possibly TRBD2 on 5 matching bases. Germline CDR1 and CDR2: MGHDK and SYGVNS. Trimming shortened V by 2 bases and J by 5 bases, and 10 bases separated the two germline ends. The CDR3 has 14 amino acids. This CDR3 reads CASSEGSENNEQFF. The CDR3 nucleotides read TGTGCCAGCAGTGAAGGTAGCGAAAACAATGAGCAGTTCTTC.

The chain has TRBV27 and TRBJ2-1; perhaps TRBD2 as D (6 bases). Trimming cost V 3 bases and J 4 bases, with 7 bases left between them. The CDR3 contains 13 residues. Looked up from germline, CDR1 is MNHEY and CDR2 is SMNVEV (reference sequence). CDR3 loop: CASSFGGYNEQFF. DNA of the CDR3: TGTGCCAGCAGTTTCGGGGGTTACAATGAGCAGTTCTTC.

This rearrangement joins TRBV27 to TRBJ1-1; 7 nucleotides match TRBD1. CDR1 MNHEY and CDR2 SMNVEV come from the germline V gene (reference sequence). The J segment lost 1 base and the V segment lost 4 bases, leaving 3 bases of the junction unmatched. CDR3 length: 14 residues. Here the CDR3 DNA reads TGTGCCAGCAGTTCTGGGACAGCGAACACTGAAGCTTTCTTT. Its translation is CASSSGTANTEAFF.

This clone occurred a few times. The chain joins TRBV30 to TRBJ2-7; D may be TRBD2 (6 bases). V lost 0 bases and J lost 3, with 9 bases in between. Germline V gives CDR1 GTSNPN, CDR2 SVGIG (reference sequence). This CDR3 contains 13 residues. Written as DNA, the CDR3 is TGTGCCTGGAGTGTACGGGGGTTCTACGAGCAGTACTTC. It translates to CAWSVRGFYEQYF.

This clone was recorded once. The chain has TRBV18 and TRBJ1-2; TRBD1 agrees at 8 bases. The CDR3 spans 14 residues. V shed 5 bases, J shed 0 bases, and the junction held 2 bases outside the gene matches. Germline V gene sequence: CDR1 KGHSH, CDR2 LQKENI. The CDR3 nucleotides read TGTGCCAGCTCATCACAGGGGGCTAACTATGGCTACACCTTC. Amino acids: CASSSQGANYGYTF.

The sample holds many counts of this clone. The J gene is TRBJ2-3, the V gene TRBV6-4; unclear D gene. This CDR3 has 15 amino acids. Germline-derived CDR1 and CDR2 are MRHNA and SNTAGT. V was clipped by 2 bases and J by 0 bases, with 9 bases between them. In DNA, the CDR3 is TGTGCCAGCAGTGACAAAGAGGAGAGCACAGATACGCAGTATTTT. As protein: CASSDKEESTDTQYF.

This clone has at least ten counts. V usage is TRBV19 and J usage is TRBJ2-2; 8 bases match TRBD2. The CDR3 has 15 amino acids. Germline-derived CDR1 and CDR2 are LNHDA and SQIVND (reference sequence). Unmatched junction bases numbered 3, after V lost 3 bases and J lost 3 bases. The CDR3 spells CASSILGLDTGELFF. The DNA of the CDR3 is TGTGCCAGTAGTATCCTGGGACTAGACACCGGGGAGCTGTTTTTT.

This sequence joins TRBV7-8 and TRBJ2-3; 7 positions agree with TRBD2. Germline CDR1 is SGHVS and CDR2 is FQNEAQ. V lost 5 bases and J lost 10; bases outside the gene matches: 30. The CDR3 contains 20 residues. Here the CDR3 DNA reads TGTGCCAGCAGCAACTGGGTCAGTGCCGCTAGCGGAAATCCTGGTTTCTCGCAGTATTTT. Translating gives CASSNWVSAASGNPGFSQYF. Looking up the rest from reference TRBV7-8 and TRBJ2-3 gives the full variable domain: GAGVSQSPRYKVAKRGQDVALRCDPISGHVSLFWYQQALGQGPEFLTYFQNEAQLDKSGLPSDRFFAERPEGSVSTLKIQRTQQEDSAVYLCASSNWVSAASGNPGFSQYFGPGTRLTVL.